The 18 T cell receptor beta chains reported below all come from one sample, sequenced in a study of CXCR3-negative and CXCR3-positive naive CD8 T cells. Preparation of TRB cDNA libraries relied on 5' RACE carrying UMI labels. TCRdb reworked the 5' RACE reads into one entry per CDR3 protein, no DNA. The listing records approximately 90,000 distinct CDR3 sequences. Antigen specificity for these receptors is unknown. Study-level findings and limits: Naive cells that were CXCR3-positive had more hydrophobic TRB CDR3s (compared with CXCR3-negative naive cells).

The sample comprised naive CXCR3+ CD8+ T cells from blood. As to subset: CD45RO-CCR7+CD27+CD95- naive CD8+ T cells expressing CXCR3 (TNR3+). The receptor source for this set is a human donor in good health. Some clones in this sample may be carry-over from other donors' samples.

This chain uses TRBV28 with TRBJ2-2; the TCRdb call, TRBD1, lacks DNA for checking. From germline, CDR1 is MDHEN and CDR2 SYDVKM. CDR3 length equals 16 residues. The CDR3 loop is CASSFRAGRATGELFF.

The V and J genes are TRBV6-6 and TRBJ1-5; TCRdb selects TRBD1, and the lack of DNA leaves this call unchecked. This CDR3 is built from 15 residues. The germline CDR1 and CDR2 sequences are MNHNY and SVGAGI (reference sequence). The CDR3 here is CASSYGDPSYQPQHF.

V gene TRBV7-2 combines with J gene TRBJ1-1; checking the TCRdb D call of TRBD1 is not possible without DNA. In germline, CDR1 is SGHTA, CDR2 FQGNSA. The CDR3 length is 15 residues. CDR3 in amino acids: CASSPFGGRDTEAFF.

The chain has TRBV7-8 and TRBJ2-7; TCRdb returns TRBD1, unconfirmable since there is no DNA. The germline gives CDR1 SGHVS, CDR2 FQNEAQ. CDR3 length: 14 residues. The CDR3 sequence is CASSGAPSTYEQYF.

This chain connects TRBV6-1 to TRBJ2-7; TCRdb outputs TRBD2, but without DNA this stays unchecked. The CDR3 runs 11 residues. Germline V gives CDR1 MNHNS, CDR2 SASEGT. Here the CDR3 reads CASISGYEQYF.

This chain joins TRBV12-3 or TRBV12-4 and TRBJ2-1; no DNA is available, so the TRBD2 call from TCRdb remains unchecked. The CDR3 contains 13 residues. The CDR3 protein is CASSAGTSNEQFF.

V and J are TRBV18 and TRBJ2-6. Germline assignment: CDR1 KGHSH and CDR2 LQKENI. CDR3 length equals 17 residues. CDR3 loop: CASPSEFDRSGANVLTF.

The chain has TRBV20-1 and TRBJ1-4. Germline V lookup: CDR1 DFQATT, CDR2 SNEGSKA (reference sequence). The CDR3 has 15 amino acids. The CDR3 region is CSATGTELLREKLFF.

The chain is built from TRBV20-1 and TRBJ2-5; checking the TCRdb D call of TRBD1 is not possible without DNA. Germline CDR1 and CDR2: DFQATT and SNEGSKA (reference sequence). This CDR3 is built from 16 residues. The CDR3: CSARDSAGGSMETQYF.

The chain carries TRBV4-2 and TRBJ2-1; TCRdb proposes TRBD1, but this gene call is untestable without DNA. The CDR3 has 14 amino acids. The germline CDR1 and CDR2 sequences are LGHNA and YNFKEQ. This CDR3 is CASSLRQGGNEQFF.

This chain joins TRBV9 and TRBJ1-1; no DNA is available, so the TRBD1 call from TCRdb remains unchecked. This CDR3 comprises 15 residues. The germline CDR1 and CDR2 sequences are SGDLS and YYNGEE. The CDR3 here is CASSYGGGLRAEAFF.

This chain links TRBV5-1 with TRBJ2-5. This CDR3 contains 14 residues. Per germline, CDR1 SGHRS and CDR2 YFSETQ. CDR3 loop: CASSLAGSHETQYF.

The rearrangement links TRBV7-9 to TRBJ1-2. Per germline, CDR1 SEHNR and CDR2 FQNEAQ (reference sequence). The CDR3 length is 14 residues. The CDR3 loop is CASTPLLDSGGYTF.

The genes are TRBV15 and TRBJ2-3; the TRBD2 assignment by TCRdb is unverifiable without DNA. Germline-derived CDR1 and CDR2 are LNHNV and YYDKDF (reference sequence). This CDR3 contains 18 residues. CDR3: CATSRDPGLAGDPDTQYF.

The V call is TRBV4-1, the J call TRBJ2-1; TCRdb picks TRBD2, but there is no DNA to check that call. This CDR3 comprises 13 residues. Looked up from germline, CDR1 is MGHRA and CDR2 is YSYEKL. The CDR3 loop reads CASSLLAGGAQFF.

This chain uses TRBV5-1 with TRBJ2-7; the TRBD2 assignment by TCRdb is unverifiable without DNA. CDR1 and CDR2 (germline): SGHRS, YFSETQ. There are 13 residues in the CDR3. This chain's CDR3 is CASSNQRGNEQYF.

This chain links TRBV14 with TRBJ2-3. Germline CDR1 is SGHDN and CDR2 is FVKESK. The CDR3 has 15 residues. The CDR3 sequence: CASSLLGPSTDTQYF.

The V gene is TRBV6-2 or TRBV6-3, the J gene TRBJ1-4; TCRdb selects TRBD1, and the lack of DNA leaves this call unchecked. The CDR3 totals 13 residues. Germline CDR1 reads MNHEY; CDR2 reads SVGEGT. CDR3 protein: CAISTAGGEKLFF.